This is a list of T cell receptor beta chains from one sample in a study of regulatory T cells in long-lasting Graves disease. TCRdb redid the calling of the multiplex PCR reads with MiXCR, one entry per CDR3 protein. In the table there are hundreds of thousands of distinct CDR3 sequences, 16% of which are singletons. These data also formed part of another study, on T cells in Graves' hyperthyroidism and ophthalmopathy.

The specimen was peripheral blood mononuclear cells (PBMCs), collected at new diagnosis, from a patient treated with antithyroid drugs. The receptors stem from a man aged 40-55 years with Graves disease. The CDR3 runs from the conserved cysteine through the conserved F or W. The D gene is left open where the match is weak. Clone size is stated in some rows and not others, as once, few, many or a class when expanded.

TRBJ2-3	NA	TRBV5-8	few	TGTGCCAGCAGCCGACCCGGAGGCACAGATACGCAGTATTTT	CASSRPGGTDTQYF
TRBJ2-2	NA	TRBV28	many	TGTGCCAGCAGTTTTGACAGGTTAAACACCGGGGAGCTGTTTTTT	CASSFDRLNTGELFF
TRBJ2-2	NA	TRBV5-1	NA	TGCGCCATCACGAAGACAGGGAACACCGGGGAGCTGTTTTTT	CAITKTGNTGELFF
TRBJ2-2	NA	TRBV30	many	TGTGCCTCAGTGAGTGGGAGGAGAAGGTCGGCCGGGGAGCTGTTTTTT	CASVSGRRRSAGELFF
TRBJ2-1	TRBD2	TRBV12-3/TRBV12-4	many	TGTGCCAGCAGTCCCCTAGCGGGGGCGCTATACAATGAGCAGTTCTTC	CASSPLAGALYNEQFF
TRBJ2-5	NA	TRBV10-3	NA	TGTGCCATCAGTCCCCAGGGAGGTCTAGAGACCCAGTACTTC	CAISPQGGLETQYF
TRBJ1-1	NA	TRBV11-2	many	TGTGCCAGCAGCTTAGTCCCAGCCATGAACACTGAAGCTTTCTTT	CASSLVPAMNTEAFF
TRBJ2-3	NA	TRBV20-1	many	TGCAGTGCTAGAGATCCGGGATCCGGCACAGATACGCAGTATTTT	CSARDPGSGTDTQYF
TRBJ1-6	TRBD1	TRBV30	NA	TGTGCCTGGAGCCGGACAGGGATCAATAATTCACCCCTCCACTTT	CAWSRTGINNSPLHF
TRBJ2-1	TRBD2	TRBV7-3	many	TGTGCCAGCAGCACGGCGGGGGGCGGCGGGTCCAGTGAGCAGTTCTTC	CASSTAGGGGSSEQFF
TRBJ1-1	TRBD1	TRBV13	NA	TGTGCCAGCAGCTTTTGGGGACAGGTCAACACTGAAGCTTTCTTT	CASSFWGQVNTEAFF
TRBJ1-1	NA	TRBV5-1	many	TGCGCCAGCAGCTTGGGAGATTACAACACTGAAGCTTTCTTT	CASSLGDYNTEAFF
TRBJ1-1	NA	TRBV12-3/TRBV12-4	many	TGTGCCAGCAGGAAAGACACTGAAGCTTTCTTT	CASRKDTEAFF
TRBJ1-2	NA	TRBV6-2/TRBV6-3	NA	TGTGCCAGCAGGGTGGCGGGGAAAAGCTATGGCTACACCTTC	CASRVAGKSYGYTF
TRBJ1-4	TRBD1	TRBV20-1	many	TGCAGTGCTGCTTCCTTCCAGGGGGCCGGTGAAAAACTGTTTTTT	CSAASFQGAGEKLFF
TRBJ2-5	TRBD1	TRBV2	many	TGTGCCAGCAGCCCGGGACAGGGGACGTTATCGCAAGAGACCCAGTACTTC	CASSPGQGTLSQETQYF
TRBJ2-5	NA	TRBV18	many	TGTGCCAGCTCACCACCCGGGGAACGAGAGACCCAGTACTTC	CASSPPGERETQYF
TRBJ1-2	NA	TRBV12-3/TRBV12-4	few	TGTGCCAGCAGTTTTGTCAGGGAAGGCTACTACACCTTC	CASSFVREGYYTF
TRBJ2-2	NA	TRBV28	NA	TGTGCCAGCAGTTTCGGGGGGCGGCACACCGGGGAGCTGTTTTTT	CASSFGGRHTGELFF
TRBJ1-4	TRBD1	TRBV7-9	NA	TGTGCCAGCAGCTTGGGGGACAGTGTCCGTGAAAAACTGTTTTTT	CASSLGDSVREKLFF
TRBJ2-7	TRBD2	TRBV5-1	many	TGCGCCAGCAGCAGGACTAGCGGGGGGATCTACGAGCAGTACTTC	CASSRTSGGIYEQYF
TRBJ2-1	TRBD1	TRBV6-2/TRBV6-3	many	TGTGCCAGCACCCCCACGAGGACAGGAACCTTCCTCGGGGAGTTCTTC	CASTPTRTGTFLGEFF
TRBJ2-5	TRBD1	TRBV7-2	many	TGTGCCAGCAGCCTCTGGGACAGGCCAAAAGAGACCCAGTACTTC	CASSLWDRPKETQYF
TRBJ2-7	TRBD1	TRBV6-9	many	TGTGCCAGCAGTTACTCCATTCGACAGGGGGCCTACGAGCAGTACTTC	CASSYSIRQGAYEQYF
TRBJ1-6	NA	TRBV11-1	NA	TGTGCCAGCAGCCCGAGAGGACTGGAAAATTCACCCCTCCACTTT	CASSPRGLENSPLHF
TRBJ2-5	NA	TRBV7-9	many	TGTGCCAGCAGCATACTAACAGGCCCGGGGGAGACCCAGTACTTC	CASSILTGPGETQYF
TRBJ2-2	NA	TRBV20-1	NA	TGCAGTGCCGGAAACAGGGCGGTGAACACCGGGGAGCTGTTTTTT	CSAGNRAVNTGELFF
TRBJ1-1	TRBD1	TRBV2	many	TGTGCCAGCAGCTATCTGGTCGGGACAGGGGATTTCGAAGCTTTCTTT	CASSYLVGTGDFEAFF
TRBJ2-1	TRBD2	TRBV24-1	many	TGTGCCACTCGAGCGGGGGCCACCGCTGAGCAGTTCTTC	CATRAGATAEQFF
TRBJ2-4	NA	TRBV2	many	TGTGCCAACTTAGCCAAAAACATTCAGTACTTC	CANLAKNIQYF
TRBJ1-1	NA	TRBV12-3/TRBV12-4	many	TGTGCCAGCACCCACCAACGACGGAACACTGAAGCTTTCTTT	CASTHQRRNTEAFF
TRBJ2-5	TRBD2	TRBV12-3/TRBV12-4	NA	TGTGCCAGCCGCCCCGGGAGCGGGAGTTTATCCCAAGAGACCCAGTACTTC	CASRPGSGSLSQETQYF
TRBJ2-7	TRBD1	TRBV2	many	TGTGCCAGCAGTGAAGCGCACAGGGGTTTAGAGCAGTACTTC	CASSEAHRGLEQYF
TRBJ2-1	TRBD1	TRBV19	few	TGTGCCAGTAGTGTCTCACAGGGGGCTTACAATGAGCAGTTCTTC	CASSVSQGAYNEQFF
TRBJ2-3	NA	TRBV3-1	many	TGTGCCAGCAGGCCGGGACTGGGCAGGAGCACAGATACGCAGTATTTT	CASRPGLGRSTDTQYF
TRBJ1-1	NA	TRBV28	few	TGTGCCAGCAGCCGATCGGGATTCATGAACACTGAAGCTTTCTTT	CASSRSGFMNTEAFF
TRBJ1-2	NA	TRBV6-1	few	TGTGCCAGCAGTGAACCGAGAGGGAACTATGGCTACACCTTC	CASSEPRGNYGYTF
TRBJ2-1	NA	TRBV7-8	few	TGTGCCAGCAGCCATCTACTCCGTTGGGAGCAGTTCTTC	CASSHLLRWEQFF
TRBJ2-5	TRBD2	TRBV27	many	TGTGCCTCAACCCCTAGCGGGTCGGTGAAGACCCAGTACTTC	CASTPSGSVKTQYF
TRBJ2-3	NA	TRBV20-1	many	TGCAGTGGTGGGGGGCTAAGCACAGATACGCAGTATTTT	CSGGGLSTDTQYF
TRBJ2-3	TRBD2	TRBV27	many	TGTGCCAGCAGACGCGAACTAGCGGGGGTGGTGAAAGATACGCAGTATTTT	CASRRELAGVVKDTQYF
TRBJ2-7	NA	TRBV10-1	many	TGCGCCACCAGTTTCTCGCGGTTGAAGTACTTC	CATSFSRLKYF
TRBJ2-1	NA	TRBV5-1	NA	TGCGCCAGCAGCTTGGAACGGGAGAATGAGCAGTTCTTC	CASSLERENEQFF
TRBJ2-3	NA	TRBV3-1	many	TGTGCCAGCAGCCAAGATTCCTACCTTGAGCTCCGGGGCACAGATACGCAGTATTTT	CASSQDSYLELRGTDTQYF
TRBJ2-1	TRBD2	TRBV9	NA	TGTGCCAGCAGCGTAGCGGGGGGGGGCAGCTCCTACAATGAGCAGTTCTTC	CASSVAGGGSSYNEQFF
TRBJ2-7	NA	TRBV28	many	TGTGCCAGCAGTCAACTCAGCTCCTACGAGCAGTACTTC	CASSQLSSYEQYF
TRBJ2-5	NA	TRBV15	many	TGTGCCACCAGCATCGATCGGGCCGGACAAGAGACCCAGTACTTC	CATSIDRAGQETQYF
TRBJ1-2	NA	TRBV2	NA	TGTGCCAGCAGTGAACACAGACATGGCTACACCTTC	CASSEHRHGYTF
TRBJ2-5	TRBD2	TRBV11-2	many	TGTGCCAGCAGCTTCGGACTAGCGGGGCAAGAGACCCAGTACTTC	CASSFGLAGQETQYF